These 12 T cell receptor beta chains came from one sample sequenced in a study of cytomegalovirus exposure and HLA in healthy donors. Researchers ran the PCR with 60 Vbeta and 13 Jbeta primers. Measured with immunoSEQ multiplex PCR; TCRdb has only the in-frame clones, and not every one. Of about 100,000 clones in the sample, 76% are singletons; the top ten hold roughly 4.1%. Source material: PBMCs. These TCRs come from a man aged 35-49 years in good health and CMV-seronegative.

The V and J genes are TRBV6-5 and TRBJ1-2; 8 positions agree with TRBD1. Germline CDR1 is MNHEY and CDR2 is SVGAGI. The ends lost 6 bases at V and 6 bases at J; junction bases unmatched: 6. This CDR3 contains 13 residues. CDR3 nucleotide sequence: TGTGCCAGCAGCCTGACAGGGGCGGATGGCTACACCTTC. This translates into CASSLTGADGYTF.

The V and J genes are TRBV2 and TRBJ2-1; 9 bases match TRBD1. The germline CDR1 and CDR2 sequences are SNHLY and FYNNEI. V gave up 7 bases and J gave up 8 bases; unmatched junction bases: 6. The CDR3 runs to 13 residues. CDR3 loop: CASKTGGLDEQFF. CDR3 nucleotides: TGTGCCAGCAAAACAGGGGGCTTGGATGAGCAGTTCTTC.

Comments on this clone: The same CDR3 is also encoded by other DNA sequences in this sample. The genes are TRBV5-4 and TRBJ2-6, with a weak D call TRBD1 (5 bases). Germline CDR1 reads SGHNT; CDR2 reads YYREEE (reference sequence). V was trimmed by 1 base and J by 0 bases, leaving 11 bases between them. The CDR3 sequence is 17 residues long. The CDR3 bases are TGTGCCAGCAGCTTGCCCAGACAGTTCTCTGGGGCCAACGTCCTGACTTTC. This gives the protein CASSLPRQFSGANVLTF.

V gene TRBV5-1 combines with J gene TRBJ1-2; weak D call: TRBD1 (5 bases). With 0 bases removed from V and 11 bases from J, the gap between germline ends came to 17 bases. The CDR3 runs to 14 residues. Germline V gene sequence: CDR1 SGHRS, CDR2 YFSETQ. The CDR3, as DNA: TGCGCCAGCAGCTTGGTGGTCGGGGGTCAGCGGTACACCTTC. Its translation is CASSLVVGGQRYTF.

The chain has TRBV20-1 and TRBJ2-5; no firm D call. This CDR3 region has 10 residues. Trimming removed 6 bases from V and 2 bases from J, with 4 bases in between. CDR1 is DFQATT, CDR2 SNEGSKA, per germline (reference sequence). CDR3 sequence: CSASQETQYF. The CDR3 region has the DNA TGCAGTGCCTCGCAAGAGACCCAGTACTTC.

This clone appeared once. V is TRBV4-3 and J is TRBJ2-5; D gene unclear. The V end lost 5 bases, the J end lost 4 bases, and 17 bases lay between the germline ends. The CDR3 runs to 15 residues. CDR1 is LGHNA and CDR2 is YSLEER in the germline V gene. The CDR3 reads CASSRRHLDAETQYF. The CDR3 coding sequence is TGCGCCAGCAGCAGACGACATTTAGATGCAGAGACCCAGTACTTC.

This rearrangement joins TRBV6-5 to TRBJ2-7; possibly TRBD1 for D (5 bases). With 7 bases removed from V and 2 bases from J, the gap between germline ends came to 12 bases. In germline, CDR1 is MNHEY, CDR2 SVGAGI. This CDR3 is built from 13 residues. DNA of the CDR3: TGTGCCAGCACACAGGCCGCTACCTACGAGCAGTACTTC. It translates to CASTQAATYEQYF.

This clone was recorded once. Here the CDR3 DNA reads TGTGCCAGTAGACACGGGGGAATGAACACTGAAGCTTTCTTT. This sequence encodes CASRHGGMNTEAFF. J is TRBJ1-1 and V is TRBV19, with TRBD1 as a possible D gene (5 bases). This CDR3 is 14 amino acids long. CDR1 is LNHDA, CDR2 SQIVND, per germline (reference sequence). Trimming removed 6 bases from V and 0 bases from J, with 11 bases in between. Filled out from reference TRBV19 and TRBJ1-1, the complete variable domain reads DGGITQSPKYLFRKEGQNVTLSCEQNLNHDAMYWYRQDPGQGLRLIYYSQIVNDFQKGDIAEGYSVSREKKESFPLTVTSAQKNPTAFYLCASRHGGMNTEAFFGQGTRLTVV.

The chain recombines TRBV5-1 with TRBJ2-5, with TRBD1 as a possible D gene (6 bases). The tail of the sequence fits TRBJ2-7 better, so the J call may be wrong. CDR3 length: 14 amino acids. From germline, CDR1 is SGHRS and CDR2 YFSETQ. The chain's CDR3 is CASSFRQDSYEQYF. For the CDR3, the DNA is TGCGCCAGCAGCTTCAGACAGGATTCCTACGAGCAGTACTTC.

The V and J genes are TRBV7-9 and TRBJ2-3; D is unresolved. Deletions cut 3 bases from V and 6 bases from J, with 13 bases between. The CDR3 spans 14 residues. Germline V gives CDR1 SEHNR, CDR2 FQNEAQ (reference sequence). The CDR3 DNA reads as TGTGCCAGCAGCTTGAGCCGGGTCGAGGATACGCAGTATTTT. Its translation is CASSLSRVEDTQYF.

The V gene is TRBV6-5, the J gene TRBJ2-5, with 7 positions matching TRBD1. The CDR3 contains 14 residues. CDR1 is MNHEY and CDR2 is SVGAGI in the germline V gene. J was trimmed by 5 bases and V by 5 bases; bases with no gene match: 8. CDR3 DNA: TGTGCCAGCAGTAAGACAGGGAGCGTTGAGACCCAGTACTTC. This translates into CASSKTGSVETQYF.

The CDR3 nucleotides read TGCGCCAGCAGCTTGGCCCTAGCGGGGGTAAACAATGAGCAGTTCTTC. It translates to CASSLALAGVNNEQFF. The chain joins TRBV5-1 to TRBJ2-1; 10 bases agree with TRBD2. The CDR3 has 16 residues. From germline, CDR1 is SGHRS and CDR2 YFSETQ. Germline trimming cut 0 bases from V and 5 bases from J; bases unmatched to any gene: 5.